These 6 T cell receptor beta chains were sequenced from one sample in a study of technical replicates of blood from a handful of donors. The assay was immunoSEQ multiplex PCR, and TCRdb's table has in-frame clones only and misses some. This table has some 80,000 clones, 95% appearing once. Sequenced input: T cells isolated from PBMCs. These receptors all come from a human donor in good health.

The chain carries TRBV9 and TRBJ2-3; maybe TRBD1 (6 bases). This CDR3 spans 14 amino acids. Germline loops: CDR1 SGDLS, CDR2 YYNGEE. Trimming pared 3 bases from V and 2 bases from J, leaving 10 bases between. The CDR3 spells CASSDRASTDTQYF. The CDR3 nucleotides read TGTGCCAGCAGCGACAGGGCCTCCACAGATACGCAGTATTTT.

This clone was seen more than once but under ten times. The V call is TRBV30, the J call TRBJ1-1; no clear D. V lost 2 bases, J lost 11 bases, and 15 bases lay in between. Germline assignment: CDR1 GTSNPN and CDR2 SVGIG (reference sequence). This CDR3 spans 12 amino acids. The CDR3 sequence is CAWSPMAARAFF. Written as DNA, the CDR3 is TGTGCCTGGAGTCCTATGGCAGCGAGGGCTTTCTTT.

The chain carries TRBV28 and TRBJ1-1; 11 bases align to TRBD1. V trimming: 1 base; J trimming: 3 bases; junction bases outside the gene matches: 19. CDR1 is MDHEN and CDR2 is SYDVKM in the germline V gene. The CDR3 contains 21 residues. The CDR3 nucleotides are TGTGCCAGCAGTTTATCCGGACAGGGGGCGTTGGATAGTCTAAAGGACACTGAAGCTTTCTTT. It yields the protein CASSLSGQGALDSLKDTEAFF.

The rearrangement links TRBV5-5 to TRBJ2-3, with 7 positions matching TRBD2. The CDR3 extends over 14 amino acids. V dropped 3 bases and J dropped 5; count of bases not matched to a gene: 6. From germline, CDR1 is SGHKS and CDR2 YYEKEE (reference sequence). CDR3 protein: CASSWGSGLDTQYF. The CDR3 DNA reads TGTGCCAGCAGCTGGGGTAGCGGGCTAGATACGCAGTATTTT.

The chain carries TRBV11-3 and TRBJ2-7; tentative D call: TRBD1 (6 bases). The length of the CDR3 is 12 residues. CDR1 and CDR2 from the germline V gene are SGHNT and YENEEA. The V gene lost 4 bases and the J gene lost 7 bases, with 11 bases spanning the gap. The CDR3 reads CASSSQGGEQYF. The CDR3 nucleotides read TGTGCCAGCAGCTCACAGGGTGGAGAGCAGTACTTC.

In this sample, this clone turned up once. The rearrangement joins TRBV4-1 to TRBJ2-7, with no clear D. Germline V gene lookup returns CDR1 MGHRA and CDR2 YSYEKL. This CDR3 is built from 14 residues. With 0 bases removed from V and 1 base from J, the gap between germline ends came to 7 bases. Here the CDR3 reads CASSQEVGSYEQYF. DNA for the CDR3: TGCGCCAGCAGCCAAGAAGTCGGTTCCTACGAGCAGTACTTC.